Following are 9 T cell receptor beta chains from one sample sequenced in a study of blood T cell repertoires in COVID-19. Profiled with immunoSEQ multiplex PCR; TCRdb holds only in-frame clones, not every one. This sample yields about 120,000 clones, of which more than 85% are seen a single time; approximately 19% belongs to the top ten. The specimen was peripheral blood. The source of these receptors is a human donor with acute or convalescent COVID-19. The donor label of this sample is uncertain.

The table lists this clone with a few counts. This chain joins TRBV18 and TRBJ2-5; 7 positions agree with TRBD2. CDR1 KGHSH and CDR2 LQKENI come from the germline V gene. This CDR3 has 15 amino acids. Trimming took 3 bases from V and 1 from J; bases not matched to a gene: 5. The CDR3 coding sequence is TGTGCCAGCTCACCCCGACTAGCAGCCCAAGAGACCCAGTACTTC. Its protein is CASSPRLAAQETQYF.

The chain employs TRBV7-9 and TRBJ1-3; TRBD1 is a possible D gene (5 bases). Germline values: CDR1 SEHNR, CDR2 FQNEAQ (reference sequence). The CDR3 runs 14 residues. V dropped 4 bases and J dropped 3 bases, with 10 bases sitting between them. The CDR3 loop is CASSSWGSGNTIYF. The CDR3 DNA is TGTGCCAGCAGCTCCTGGGGCAGTGGAAACACCATATATTTT.

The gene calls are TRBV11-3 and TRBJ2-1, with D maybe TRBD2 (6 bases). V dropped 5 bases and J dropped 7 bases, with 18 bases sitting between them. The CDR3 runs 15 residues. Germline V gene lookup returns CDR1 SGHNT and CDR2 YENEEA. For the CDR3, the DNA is TGTGCCAGCAGCCCCAGCCCGACTAGTCGTAATGAGCAGTTCTTC. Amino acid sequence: CASSPSPTSRNEQFF.

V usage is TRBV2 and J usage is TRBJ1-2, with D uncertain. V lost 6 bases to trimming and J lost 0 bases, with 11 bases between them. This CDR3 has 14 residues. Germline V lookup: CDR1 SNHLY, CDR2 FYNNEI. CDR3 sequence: CASRFTAPNYGYTF. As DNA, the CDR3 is TGTGCCAGCAGGTTCACAGCCCCTAACTATGGCTACACCTTC.

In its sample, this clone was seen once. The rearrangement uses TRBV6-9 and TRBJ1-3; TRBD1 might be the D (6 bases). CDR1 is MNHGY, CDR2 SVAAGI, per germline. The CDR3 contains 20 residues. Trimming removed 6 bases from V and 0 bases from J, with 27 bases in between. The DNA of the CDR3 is TGTGCCAGCAGATATCTGACCGGGACACTGACTTACTTCTCTGGAAACACCATATATTTT. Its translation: CASRYLTGTLTYFSGNTIYF.

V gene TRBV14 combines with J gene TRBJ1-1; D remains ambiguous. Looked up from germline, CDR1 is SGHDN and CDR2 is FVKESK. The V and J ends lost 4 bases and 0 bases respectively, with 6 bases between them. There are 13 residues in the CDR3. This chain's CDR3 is CASSPHMNTEAFF. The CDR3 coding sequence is TGTGCCAGCAGCCCGCACATGAACACTGAAGCTTTCTTT.

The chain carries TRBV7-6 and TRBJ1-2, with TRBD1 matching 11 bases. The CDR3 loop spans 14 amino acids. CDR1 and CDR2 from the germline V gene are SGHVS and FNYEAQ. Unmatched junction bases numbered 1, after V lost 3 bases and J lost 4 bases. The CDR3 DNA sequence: TGTGCCAGCAGCTTGGGGACAGGGGGCTATGGCTACACCTTC. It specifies CASSLGTGGYGYTF.

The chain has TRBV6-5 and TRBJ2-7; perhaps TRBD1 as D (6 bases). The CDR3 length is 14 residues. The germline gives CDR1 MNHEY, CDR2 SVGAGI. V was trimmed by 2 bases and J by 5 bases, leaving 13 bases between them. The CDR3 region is CASSYQGHMNEQYF. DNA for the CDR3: TGTGCCAGCAGTTACCAGGGACATATGAACGAGCAGTACTTC.

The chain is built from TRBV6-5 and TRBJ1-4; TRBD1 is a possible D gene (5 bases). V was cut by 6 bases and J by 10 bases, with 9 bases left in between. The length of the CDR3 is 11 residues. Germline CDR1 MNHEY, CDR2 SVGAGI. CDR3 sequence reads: CASRQGGKLFF. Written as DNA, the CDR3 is TGTGCCAGCAGGCAGGGAGGAAAACTGTTTTTT.